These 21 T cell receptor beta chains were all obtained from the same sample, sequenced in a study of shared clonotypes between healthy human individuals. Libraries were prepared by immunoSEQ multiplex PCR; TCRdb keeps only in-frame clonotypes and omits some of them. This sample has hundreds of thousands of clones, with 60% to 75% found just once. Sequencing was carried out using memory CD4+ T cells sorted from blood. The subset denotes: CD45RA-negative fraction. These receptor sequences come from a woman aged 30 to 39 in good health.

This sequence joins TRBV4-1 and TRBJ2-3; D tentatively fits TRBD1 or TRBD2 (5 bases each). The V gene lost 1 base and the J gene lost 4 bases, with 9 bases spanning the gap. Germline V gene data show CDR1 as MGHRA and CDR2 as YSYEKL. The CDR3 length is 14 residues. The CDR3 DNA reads TGCGCCAGCAGCCAAGGGGGGACCTCAGATACGCAGTATTTT. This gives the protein CASSQGGTSDTQYF.

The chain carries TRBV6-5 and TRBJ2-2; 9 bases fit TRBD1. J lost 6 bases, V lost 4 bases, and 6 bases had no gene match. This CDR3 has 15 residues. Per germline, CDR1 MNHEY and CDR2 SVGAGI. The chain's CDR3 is CASSSGQGSAGELFF. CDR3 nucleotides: TGTGCCAGCAGTTCCGGACAGGGGAGCGCCGGGGAGCTGTTTTTT.

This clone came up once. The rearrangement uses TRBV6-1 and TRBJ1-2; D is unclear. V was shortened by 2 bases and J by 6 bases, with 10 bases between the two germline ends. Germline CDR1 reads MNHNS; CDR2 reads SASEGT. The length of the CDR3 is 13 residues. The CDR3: CASSESSVDGYTF. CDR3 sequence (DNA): TGTGCCAGCAGTGAAAGCTCAGTCGATGGCTACACCTTC.

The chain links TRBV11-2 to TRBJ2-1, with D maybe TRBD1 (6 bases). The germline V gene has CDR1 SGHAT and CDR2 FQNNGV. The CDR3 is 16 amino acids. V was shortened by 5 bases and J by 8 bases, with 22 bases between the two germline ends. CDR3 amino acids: CASSRTFGPRQDEQFF. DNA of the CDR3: TGTGCCAGCAGCCGAACCTTTGGGCCCCGACAGGATGAGCAGTTCTTC. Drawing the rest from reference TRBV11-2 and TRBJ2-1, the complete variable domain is EAGVAQSPRYKIIEKRQSVAFWCNPISGHATLYWYQQILGQGPKLLIQFQNNGVVDDSQLPKDRFSAERLKGVDSTLKIQPAKLEDSAVYLCASSRTFGPRQDEQFFGPGTRLTVL.

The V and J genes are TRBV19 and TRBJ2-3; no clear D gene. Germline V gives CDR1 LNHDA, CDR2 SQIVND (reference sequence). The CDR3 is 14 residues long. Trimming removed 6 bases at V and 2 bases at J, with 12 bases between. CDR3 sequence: CASSLTLNTDTQYF. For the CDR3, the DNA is TGTGCCAGTAGCTTGACACTGAACACAGATACGCAGTATTTT.

The CDR3 coding sequence is TGTGCCAGCAGATCAGGGGTATACGAGCAGTACTTC. It translates to CASRSGVYEQYF. J is TRBJ2-5 and V is TRBV28; weak D call: TRBD1 (6 bases). The DNA matches TRBJ2-7 better at its end, which makes the J call doubtful. Germline V CDR1 and CDR2: MDHEN, SYDVKM. This CDR3 comprises 12 residues.

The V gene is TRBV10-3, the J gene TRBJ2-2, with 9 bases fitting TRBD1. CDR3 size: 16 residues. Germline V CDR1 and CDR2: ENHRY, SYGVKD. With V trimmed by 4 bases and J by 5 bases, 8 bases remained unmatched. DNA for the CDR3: TGTGCCATCAGTGTTTCCGTAGGGACAGGGACCGGGGAGCTGTTTTTT. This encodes CAISVSVGTGTGELFF.

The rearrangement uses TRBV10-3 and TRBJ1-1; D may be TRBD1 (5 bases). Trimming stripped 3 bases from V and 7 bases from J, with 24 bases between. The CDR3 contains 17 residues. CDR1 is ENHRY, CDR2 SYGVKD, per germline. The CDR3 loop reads CAISEGAVRRGVNEAFF. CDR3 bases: TGTGCCATCAGTGAAGGAGCGGTCCGGCGGGGGGTTAATGAAGCTTTCTTT.

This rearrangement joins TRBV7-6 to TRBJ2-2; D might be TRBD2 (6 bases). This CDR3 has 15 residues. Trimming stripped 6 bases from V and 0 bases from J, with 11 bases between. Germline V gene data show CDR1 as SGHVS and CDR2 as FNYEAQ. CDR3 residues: CASRATSTNTGELFF. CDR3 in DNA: TGTGCCAGCAGAGCCACTAGCACGAACACCGGGGAGCTGTTTTTT.

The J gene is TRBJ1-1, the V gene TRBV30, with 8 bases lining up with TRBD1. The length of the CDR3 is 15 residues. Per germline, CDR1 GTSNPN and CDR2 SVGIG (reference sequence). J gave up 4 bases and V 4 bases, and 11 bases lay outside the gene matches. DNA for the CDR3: TGTGCCTGGACTAACGGACAGGGTTGGGTCACTGAAGCTTTCTTT. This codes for CAWTNGQGWVTEAFF.

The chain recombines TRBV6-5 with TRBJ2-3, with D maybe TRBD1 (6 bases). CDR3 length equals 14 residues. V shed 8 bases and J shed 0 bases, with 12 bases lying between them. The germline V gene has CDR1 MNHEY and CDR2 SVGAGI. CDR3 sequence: CASAGQSSTDTQYF. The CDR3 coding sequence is TGTGCCAGCGCAGGACAGTCAAGCACAGATACGCAGTATTTT.

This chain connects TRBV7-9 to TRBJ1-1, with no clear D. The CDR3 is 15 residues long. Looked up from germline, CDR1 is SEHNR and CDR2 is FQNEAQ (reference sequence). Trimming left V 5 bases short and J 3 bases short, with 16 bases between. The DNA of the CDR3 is TGTGCCAGCAGCGGGGTGGCGGAAGGATACACTGAAGCTTTCTTT. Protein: CASSGVAEGYTEAFF.

The CDR3 nucleotides read TGTGCCAGCATGGGGCCTGGAAACACCATATATTTT. Protein: CASMGPGNTIYF. This chain uses TRBV6-6 with TRBJ1-3; D might be TRBD1 (5 bases). Deletions cut 7 bases from V and 2 bases from J, with 6 bases between. The CDR3 runs to 12 residues. Germline V lookup: CDR1 MNHNY, CDR2 SVGAGI (reference sequence).

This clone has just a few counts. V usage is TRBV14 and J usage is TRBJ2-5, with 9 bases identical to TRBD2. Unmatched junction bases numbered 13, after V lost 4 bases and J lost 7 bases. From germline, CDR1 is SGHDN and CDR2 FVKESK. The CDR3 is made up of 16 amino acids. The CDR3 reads CASSPRLAAFPGTQYF. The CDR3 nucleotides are TGTGCCAGCAGCCCCCGACTAGCGGCGTTCCCGGGGACCCAGTACTTC. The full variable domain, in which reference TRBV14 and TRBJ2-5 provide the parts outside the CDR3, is EAGVTQFPSHSVIEKGQTVTLRCDPISGHDNLYWYRRVMGKEIKFLLHFVKESKQDESGMPNNRFLAERTGGTYSTLKVQPAELEDSGVYFCASSPRLAAFPGTQYFGPGTRLLVL.

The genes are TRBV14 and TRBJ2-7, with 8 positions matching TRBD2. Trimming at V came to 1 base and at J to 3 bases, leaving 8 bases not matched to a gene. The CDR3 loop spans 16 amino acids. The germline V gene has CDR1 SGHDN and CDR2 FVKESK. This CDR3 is CASSQVPPSGFYEQYF. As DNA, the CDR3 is TGTGCCAGCAGCCAAGTTCCGCCTAGCGGGTTCTACGAGCAGTACTTC.

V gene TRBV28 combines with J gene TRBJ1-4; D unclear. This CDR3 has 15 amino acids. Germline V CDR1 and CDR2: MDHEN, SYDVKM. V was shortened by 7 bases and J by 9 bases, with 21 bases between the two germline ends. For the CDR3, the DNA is TGTGCCAGCACCACCGTTGCGCCCCTCGACAAAAAACTGTTTTTT. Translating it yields CASTTVAPLDKKLFF.

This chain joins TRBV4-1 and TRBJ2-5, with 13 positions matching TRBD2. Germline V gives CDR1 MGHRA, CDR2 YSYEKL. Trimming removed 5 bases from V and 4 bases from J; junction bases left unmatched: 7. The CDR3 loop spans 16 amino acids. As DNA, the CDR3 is TGCGCCAGCAGCACAACTAGCGGGAGGGCCCCAGAGACCCAGTACTTC. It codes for CASSTTSGRAPETQYF.

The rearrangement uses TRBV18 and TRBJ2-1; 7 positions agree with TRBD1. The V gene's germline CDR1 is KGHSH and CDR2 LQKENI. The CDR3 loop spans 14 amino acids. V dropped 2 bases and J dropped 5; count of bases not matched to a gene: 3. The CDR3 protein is CASSPIGTDNEQFF. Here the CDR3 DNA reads TGTGCCAGCTCACCAATCGGGACAGACAATGAGCAGTTCTTC.

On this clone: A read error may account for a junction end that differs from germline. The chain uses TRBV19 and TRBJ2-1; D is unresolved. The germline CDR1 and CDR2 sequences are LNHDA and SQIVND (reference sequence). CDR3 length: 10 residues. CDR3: CASSISEEFF. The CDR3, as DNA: TGTGCCAGTAGTATCAGTGAGGAGTTCTTC. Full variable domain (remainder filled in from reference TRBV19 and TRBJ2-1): DGGITQSPKYLFRKEGQNVTLSCEQNLNHDAMYWYRQDPGQGLRLIYYSQIVNDFQKGDIAEGYSVSREKKESFPLTVTSAQKNPTAFYLCASSISEEFFGPGTRLTVL.

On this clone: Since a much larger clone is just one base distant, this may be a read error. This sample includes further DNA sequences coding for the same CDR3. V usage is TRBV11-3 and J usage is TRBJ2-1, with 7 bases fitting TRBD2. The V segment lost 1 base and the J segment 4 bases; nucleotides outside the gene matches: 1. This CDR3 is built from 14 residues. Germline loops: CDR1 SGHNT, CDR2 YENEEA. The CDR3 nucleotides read TGTGCCAGCAGCTTAGCGGGAGGTTACAATGAGCAGTTCTTC. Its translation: CASSLAGGYNEQFF.

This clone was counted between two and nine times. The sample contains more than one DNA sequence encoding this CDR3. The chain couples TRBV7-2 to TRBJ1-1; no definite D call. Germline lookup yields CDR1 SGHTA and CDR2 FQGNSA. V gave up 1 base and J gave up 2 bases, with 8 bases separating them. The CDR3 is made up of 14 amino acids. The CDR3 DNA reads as TGTGCCAGCAGCTTAGGAGGGTTTAACACTGAAGCTTTCTTT. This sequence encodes CASSLGGFNTEAFF.